What follows are 20 T cell receptor beta chains derived from one specimen sequenced in a study of beta chain features in type 1 diabetes. Findings and limits, study-wide: Within each of all four CD4+ subsets, Type 1 diabetes patients had TCRB CDR3s that were moderately but significantly shorter.

For these TCRs, the target antigens are not known. The study reverse transcribed the entire isolated RNA, so it sequenced expressed TCRB transcripts. Generated by immunoSEQ multiplex PCR, the TCRdb table keeps only in-frame clones and is missing some. This sample yields about 650,000 clones, of which around 12% are seen a single time; about 0.11% belongs to the top ten. Sequenced sample: naive CD4+ T cells from blood. The source of these receptors is a man in his thirties or forties with type 1 diabetes.

There are a few counts of this clone. This chain links TRBV6-5 with TRBJ1-5, with D tentatively TRBD1 (6 bases). The CDR3 totals 13 residues. Germline values: CDR1 MNHEY, CDR2 SVGAGI. Trimming took off 7 bases at V and 6 bases at J, with 13 bases between the two ends. Written as DNA, the CDR3 is TGTGCCAGCACCACAGGGAATGGTCAGCCCCAGCATTTT. Its translation is CASTTGNGQPQHF.

V and J are TRBV14 and TRBJ2-5, with 8 bases identical to TRBD1. The CDR3 is 16 residues long. Trimming at V came to 1 base and at J to 6 bases, leaving 10 bases not matched to a gene. The germline V gene has CDR1 SGHDN and CDR2 FVKESK. The chain's CDR3 is CASSQARTGLWQTQYF. Here the CDR3 DNA reads TGTGCCAGCAGCCAAGCCCGGACAGGGTTATGGCAGACCCAGTACTTC.

This clone has just a few counts. The V and J genes are TRBV2 and TRBJ2-1; D is ambiguous. Germline values: CDR1 SNHLY, CDR2 FYNNEI. Trimming stripped 6 bases from V and 0 bases from J, with 9 bases between. The CDR3 is 14 amino acids. CDR3: CASRVDSSYNEQFF. Here the CDR3 DNA reads TGTGCCAGCAGAGTGGATAGCTCCTACAATGAGCAGTTCTTC. Together with reference TRBV2 and TRBJ2-1, the CDR3 gives the full variable domain: EPEVTQTPSHQVTQMGQEVILRCVPISNHLYFYWYRQILGQKVEFLVSFYNNEISEKSEIFDDQFSVERPDGSNFTLKIRSTKLEDSAMYFCASRVDSSYNEQFFGPGTRLTVL.

The V and J genes are TRBV18 and TRBJ2-7; weak D call: TRBD2 (5 bases). The CDR3 extends over 11 amino acids. Looked up from germline, CDR1 is KGHSH and CDR2 is LQKENI. V lost 10 bases and J 3 bases, leaving 10 bases between the germline ends. The CDR3 loop is CATKAGYEQYF. The CDR3 DNA reads TGTGCCACCAAGGCGGGCTACGAGCAGTACTTC.

The rearrangement links TRBV19 to TRBJ1-6; D is perhaps TRBD1 (6 bases). V was pared by 7 bases and J by 12 bases, with 22 bases between. Germline V gene data show CDR1 as LNHDA and CDR2 as SQIVND (reference sequence). CDR3 length: 15 amino acids. DNA of the CDR3: TGTGCCAGTAAATCCGGGGGCGCGCGGCTTGGACCCCTCCACTTT. This translates into CASKSGGARLGPLHF.

The table lists this clone with a few counts. This chain uses TRBV27 with TRBJ2-1; D unresolved. Germline assignment: CDR1 MNHEY and CDR2 SMNVEV (reference sequence). V was cut by 5 bases and J by 3 bases, with 5 bases left in between. The length of the CDR3 is 12 residues. The DNA for the CDR3 is TGTGCCAGCAGTCCCCGCTACAATGAGCAGTTCTTC. Encoded protein: CASSPRYNEQFF.

This clone was seen a few times. The CDR3 bases are TGCAGCGTTGGGATCGGCAATCAGCCCCAGCATTTT. Residues: CSVGIGNQPQHF. V usage is TRBV29-1 and J usage is TRBJ1-5; D is unclear. The ends were cut back, 4 bases at V and 2 bases at J, with 6 bases in the middle. Germline CDR1 SQVTM, CDR2 ANQGSEA. The CDR3 totals 12 residues.

This clone was seen only a few times. The genes are TRBV7-2 and TRBJ2-1, with 9 bases that match TRBD1. CDR3 length: 13 amino acids. CDR1 SGHTA and CDR2 FQGNSA come from the germline V gene. V lost 4 bases, J lost 10 bases, and 5 bases stayed unmatched. The CDR3 DNA follows: TGTGCCAGCAGCTCCGGGACAGGGTACGAGCAGTTCTTC. Protein sequence: CASSSGTGYEQFF.

Here the CDR3 DNA reads TGCAGCGTTGTTATCAGTATCCATGGCTACACCTTC. It translates to CSVVISIHGYTF. The rearrangement joins TRBV29-1 to TRBJ1-2; no clear D. The germline CDR1 and CDR2 sequences are SQVTM and ANQGSEA. This CDR3 is 12 amino acids long. Trimming took off 4 bases at V and 6 bases at J, with 12 bases between the two ends.

The chain combines TRBV28 with TRBJ1-2; D is undetermined. CDR3 length equals 11 residues. CDR1 MDHEN and CDR2 SYDVKM come from the germline V gene. V lost 4 bases to trimming and J lost 5 bases, with 5 bases between them. This CDR3 is CASSSLYGYTF. As DNA, the CDR3 is TGTGCCAGCAGTTCCCTATATGGCTACACCTTC.

The chain couples TRBV7-9 to TRBJ2-7; D gene uncertain. Germline V gene data show CDR1 as SEHNR and CDR2 as FQNEAQ (reference sequence). The CDR3 has 12 amino acids. Trimming removed 2 bases from V and 5 bases from J, with 7 bases in between. The CDR3 spells CASSLRPNEQYF. CDR3 coding DNA: TGTGCCAGCAGCTTACGGCCTAACGAGCAGTACTTC.

This clone turned up a few times. The chain carries TRBV18 and TRBJ1-5; D might be TRBD1 (5 bases). The CDR3 totals 13 residues. Deletions cut 2 bases from V and 5 bases from J, with 7 bases between. CDR1 and CDR2 from the germline V gene are KGHSH and LQKENI. The chain's CDR3 is CASSPIGDQPQHF. The CDR3 nucleotides read TGTGCCAGCTCACCAATAGGGGATCAGCCCCAGCATTTT.

This chain connects TRBV21-1 to TRBJ2-3; TRBD1 reflects the table's D call only, with no check against the DNA. TRBV21-1 is deemed a pseudogene. The CDR3 is 17 amino acids. CDR3 sequence (DNA): TGTGCCAGCAGCAAAGTTTCACAGGGAAGCGGAGCAGATACGCAGTATTTT. Translating it yields CASSKVSQGSGADTQYF.

This clone was counted a few times. This sequence joins TRBV7-2 and TRBJ2-7; D gene ambiguous. Trimming removed 6 bases from V and 3 bases from J, with 6 bases in between. From germline, CDR1 is SGHTA and CDR2 FQGNSA. This CDR3 spans 11 amino acids. CDR3 coding DNA: TGTGCCAGCAGTAACAGCTACGAGCAGTACTTC. Its translation is CASSNSYEQYF.

This clone was picked up a small number of times. The sample carries other DNA sequences with the same CDR3. V and J are TRBV11-2 and TRBJ2-3; D gene ambiguous. The CDR3 has 11 residues. Trimming cost V 5 bases and J 2 bases, with 2 bases left between them. CDR1 is SGHAT and CDR2 is FQNNGV in the germline V gene. Here the CDR3 DNA reads TGTGCCAGCAGCCTCACAGATACGCAGTATTTT. Its translation: CASSLTDTQYF.

This clone came up a few times. This rearrangement joins TRBV5-6 to TRBJ2-7; D may be TRBD1 (6 bases). From germline, CDR1 is SGHDT and CDR2 YYEEEE. Deletions cut 4 bases from V and 6 bases from J, with 17 bases between. There are 14 residues in the CDR3. CDR3 in DNA: TGTGCCAGCAGCGGACCGGGACACTCCGGCGAGCAGTACTTC. Its translation: CASSGPGHSGEQYF.

The chain has TRBV18 and TRBJ1-1; D is uncertain. CDR1 KGHSH and CDR2 LQKENI come from the germline V gene. The CDR3 extends over 13 amino acids. V lost 5 bases and J 0 bases, leaving 7 bases between the germline ends. Here the CDR3 DNA reads TGTGCCAGCTCAGGAGATGTGAACACTGAAGCTTTCTTT. Its protein product is CASSGDVNTEAFF.

This clone was seen more than once but under ten times. The J gene is TRBJ1-2, the V gene TRBV6-5; D may be TRBD1 (6 bases). Looked up from germline, CDR1 is MNHEY and CDR2 is SVGAGI. The CDR3 totals 14 residues. V was clipped by 5 bases and J by 5 bases, with 15 bases between them. CDR3 amino acids: CASSPGQSYYGYTF. In DNA, the CDR3 is TGTGCCAGCAGTCCCGGACAGAGCTATTATGGCTACACCTTC.

To note about this clone: The sample contains more than one DNA sequence encoding this CDR3. The V call is TRBV15, the J call TRBJ1-2; no firm D call. Trimming took 4 bases from V and 1 from J, leaving 4 bases between them. This CDR3 spans 12 amino acids. Germline CDR1 and CDR2: LNHNV and YYDKDF (reference sequence). In DNA form, the CDR3 reads TGTGCCACCAGCACTAGTAACTATGGCTACACCTTC. It specifies CATSTSNYGYTF. Based on the CDR3 plus reference TRBV15 and TRBJ1-2, the full variable domain is DAMVIQNPRYQVTQFGKPVTLSCSQTLNHNVMYWYQQKSSQAPKLLFHYYDKDFNNEADTPDNFQSRRPNTSFCFLDIRSPGLGDTAMYLCATSTSNYGYTFGSGTRLTVV.

This clone occurred a few times. The same CDR3 can be traced to other DNA sequences in this sample. The DNA of the CDR3 is TGTGCCATCAGTGAGTCTGGGGCTGGGGCCAACGTCCTGACTTTC. It codes for CAISESGAGANVLTF. The chain links TRBV10-3 to TRBJ2-6; the D is unclear. Germline CDR1 is ENHRY and CDR2 is SYGVKD. V lost 0 bases and J lost 2, with 5 bases in between. The CDR3 is 15 residues long.